Ten or more counts support the clone carrying this T cell receptor (beta chain). The antigen is unknown. In TCRdb, the RACE reads were re-called with MiXCR into one record per CDR3 protein. In the table there are tens of thousands of distinct CDR3 sequences, about 6.7% of which are singletons. The record originates from a study of human T cells and chemical hapten exposure. Whole-study context: The study traced per-sample TCR yield variation mainly to small differences in pooled library volumes.

The CDR3 loop spans 14 amino acids. Trimming took off 5 bases at V and 4 bases at J, with 15 bases between the two ends. The germline CDR1 and CDR2 sequences are SGHRS and YFSETQ. Described time point: pre-sensitization, week 0. The treatment: therapeutic diphenylcyclopropenone sensitization with weekly scalp DPC. Those who donated were patients with alopecia, 18 to 70 years of age, and suitable for DPC. Study-wide findings and caveats: Compared to controls, expanded TCRs made significantly more large clusters of similar CDR3s. Donors had alopecia, so their immune response may differ from healthy people's.

V gene TRBV5-1 combines with J gene TRBJ1-1; a possible D gene is TRBD1 (5 bases). This TCR derives from a woman in her 30s with alopecia areata. Some clones in this sample may be carry-over from other donors' samples. This material consisted of whole blood, taken in connection with sensitization to the hapten diphenylcyclopropenone (DPC). CDR3 coding DNA: TGCGCCAGCAGGCCCCTCGGGGCGGGCACTGAAGCTTTCTTT. Translating it yields CASRPLGAGTEAFF.